Detailed here is one T cell receptor beta chain. Treatment specified: 15 to 20 received Ad26.COV2.S at low or high dose, single or two shots; 5 received placebo; per-sample allocation not given. At day 63 after the first vaccine or placebo injection, samples were drawn. Expression of Wuhan-strain SARS-CoV-2 spike came from the Ad26 vector that formed the vaccine. The data were produced by immunoSEQ multiplex PCR, yet TCRdb's version contains in-frame clones alone and is incomplete. The sample includes about 680,000 clones, 89% of them seen just once. The data stem from a study of Ad26.COV2.S vaccination and SARS-CoV-2 variants. Germline lookup yields CDR1 LGHNA and CDR2 YNFKEQ. The CDR3 totals 16 residues. V was clipped by 2 bases and J by 4 bases, with 17 bases between them.

The chain combines TRBV4-2 with TRBJ1-1; D not resolved. Sequences were derived from peripheral blood, sampled in a trial of Ad26.COV2.S vaccine versus placebo. This clonotype was sampled from a person aged 18-60 years who received the Ad26.COV2.S COVID-19 vaccine or a placebo. In DNA form, the CDR3 reads TGTGCCAGCAGCCAAAGAGCATCCTCGTTAGGCACTGAAGCTTTCTTT. This encodes CASSQRASSLGTEAFF.